This passage covers 14 T cell receptor beta chains from one sample sequenced in a study of cytotoxic CD8 clonotypes in ibrutinib-treated CLL (dated by TCRdb to about 2021). The method was the immunoSEQ multiplex PCR assay. TCRdb took this table from immuneACCESS and kept in-frame rearrangements with V and J called. Such tables lack part of the clones; where checked against another copy, unresolved V genes explain under half of the gap, and the rest is unexplained. This sample lists roughly 180,000 clones; approximately 68% were detected once. The ten top clones hold 10% to 15% of the sample. The sample's time point label, in plain terms: roughly 23 months on ibrutinib. The specimen was PBMCs, collected after 24 months of ibrutinib treatment. The receptor set was obtained from a human donor with chronic lymphocytic leukemia.

V is TRBV5-6 and J is TRBJ1-5; TRBD1 might be the D (5 bases). CDR1 is SGHDT and CDR2 is YYEEEE in the germline V gene. The CDR3 is made up of 15 amino acids. The V end lost 3 bases, the J end lost 4 bases, and 14 bases lay between the germline ends. In DNA, the CDR3 is TGTGCCAGCAGCTGGTTCCGGGGCGGTAATCAGCCCCAGCATTTT. Translated: CASSWFRGGNQPQHF.

This sequence joins TRBV19 and TRBJ2-1; D remains unclear. The V and J ends lost 4 bases and 7 bases respectively, with 11 bases between them. The germline CDR1 and CDR2 sequences are LNHDA and SQIVND (reference sequence). CDR3 length equals 13 residues. This chain's CDR3 is CASSTTSANEQFF. As DNA, the CDR3 is TGTGCCAGTAGTACTACCTCAGCTAATGAGCAGTTCTTC.

CDR3 bases: TGTGCCATCAAAGTGTCGGCCTCCTACAATGAGCAGTTCTTC. Translation gives CAIKVSASYNEQFF. The V gene is TRBV10-3, the J gene TRBJ2-1; D unresolved. The CDR3 spans 14 residues. Trimming shortened V by 7 bases and J by 0 bases, and 10 bases separated the two germline ends. In germline, CDR1 is ENHRY, CDR2 SYGVKD.

The CDR3 sequence: CASSLVGAREQYF. For the CDR3, the DNA is TGCGCCAGCAGCTTGGTGGGGGCGCGGGAGCAGTACTTC. The chain carries TRBV5-1 and TRBJ2-7, with D possibly being TRBD1 (6 bases). In germline, CDR1 is SGHRS, CDR2 YFSETQ. This CDR3 comprises 13 residues. V was pared by 0 bases and J by 7 bases, with 11 bases between.

This clone was found once. This chain uses TRBV9 with TRBJ2-3; TRBD1 agrees at 10 bases. J gave up 1 base and V 3 bases, and 5 bases lay outside the gene matches. Germline V lookup: CDR1 SGDLS, CDR2 YYNGEE. The CDR3 totals 16 residues. The CDR3 here is CASSDSGTGGTDTQYF. The CDR3 bases are TGTGCCAGCAGCGACTCCGGGACAGGGGGCACAGATACGCAGTATTTT.

CDR3 region: CASRTFAGTTNEKLFF. CDR3 DNA sequence: TGTGCCAGCAGAACCTTCGCAGGGACAACTAATGAAAAACTGTTTTTT. The chain recombines TRBV28 with TRBJ1-4, with D perhaps matching TRBD1 (5 bases). The length of the CDR3 is 16 residues. Germline V CDR1 and CDR2: MDHEN, SYDVKM. Trimming cost V 6 bases and J 0 bases, with 14 bases left between them.

This chain joins TRBV14 and TRBJ2-2; D is unresolved. The CDR3 is made up of 15 amino acids. Per germline, CDR1 SGHDN and CDR2 FVKESK. Trimming pared 3 bases from V and 7 bases from J, leaving 15 bases between. The CDR3 is CASSHDRAAVGELFF. The CDR3 bases are TGTGCCAGCAGCCACGACCGGGCTGCGGTCGGGGAGCTGTTTTTT.

The rearrangement links TRBV30 to TRBJ2-3; D is unclear. The CDR3 extends over 18 amino acids. V lost 1 base to trimming and J lost 2 bases, with 22 bases between them. Germline CDR1 GTSNPN, CDR2 SVGIG (reference sequence). CDR3 protein: CAWSAPRFRPRPTDTQYF. The CDR3 nucleotides are TGTGCCTGGAGTGCTCCACGATTTCGACCGAGACCCACAGATACGCAGTATTTT. Full variable domain (outside the CDR3, taken from reference TRBV30 and TRBJ2-3): SQTIHQWPATLVQPVGSPLSLECTVEGTSNPNLYWYRQAAGRGLQLLFYSVGIGQISSEVPQNLSASRPQDRQFILSSKKLLLSDSGFYLCAWSAPRFRPRPTDTQYFGPGTRLTVL.

V and J are TRBV25-1 and TRBJ1-1; D possibly corresponds to TRBD1 (6 bases). CDR1 is MGHDK and CDR2 is SYGVNS in the germline V gene. The V and J ends lost 4 bases and 8 bases respectively, with 17 bases between them. The CDR3 loop spans 14 amino acids. CDR3 nucleotide sequence: TGTGCCAGCAGTGTACAGGGAGGATATTCGGAAGCTTTCTTT. It yields the protein CASSVQGGYSEAFF.

The V call is TRBV30, the J call TRBJ2-1; 11 bases agree with TRBD2. The ends lost 4 bases at V and 12 bases at J; junction bases unmatched: 17. The CDR3 loop spans 16 amino acids. Germline loops: CDR1 GTSNPN, CDR2 SVGIG (reference sequence). CDR3 loop: CAWTHGGTSGKNRQFF. DNA for the CDR3: TGTGCCTGGACCCATGGGGGGACTAGCGGTAAAAATCGGCAGTTCTTC.

The chain has TRBV25-1 and TRBJ2-3; D gene uncertain. In germline, CDR1 is MGHDK, CDR2 SYGVNS. The CDR3 has 13 amino acids. With 3 bases removed from V and 0 bases from J, the gap between germline ends came to 4 bases. As DNA, the CDR3 is TGTGCCAGCAGTGAGGACAGCACAGATACGCAGTATTTT. This sequence encodes CASSEDSTDTQYF.

The rearrangement uses TRBV7-2 and TRBJ2-2; TRBD2 matches at 15 bases. The trim removed 2 bases at V and 0 bases at J, leaving 4 bases unmatched. This CDR3 spans 19 amino acids. Germline V gene data show CDR1 as SGHTA and CDR2 as FQGNSA. Here the CDR3 reads CASSLLGLAGGTNTGELFF. The CDR3, as DNA: TGTGCCAGCAGCTTATTGGGACTAGCGGGAGGAACGAACACCGGGGAGCTGTTTTTT.

V usage is TRBV5-1 and J usage is TRBJ1-3; perhaps TRBD1 as D (6 bases). Germline V gives CDR1 SGHRS, CDR2 YFSETQ. Trimming took off 4 bases at V and 1 base at J, with 18 bases between the two ends. CDR3 length: 17 residues. CDR3 DNA sequence: TGCGCCAGCAGCCTTCGGGACACCAGACAATCTGGAAACACCATATATTTT. Translation gives CASSLRDTRQSGNTIYF.

J is TRBJ1-4 and V is TRBV11-3; 10 bases map to TRBD1. From germline, CDR1 is SGHNT and CDR2 YENEEA. Trimming at V came to 5 bases and at J to 4 bases, leaving 16 bases not matched to a gene. This CDR3 has 19 residues. The CDR3 region has the DNA TGTGCCAGCAGCACGCGGGACAGGGGAACGGCCCTGGTTAATGAAAAACTGTTTTTT. As protein: CASSTRDRGTALVNEKLFF.